What follows is one T cell receptor (beta chain) and its context. This clone was seen just once. Its antigen specificity is not known. No much larger clonotype is one base removed from it; base qualities were not supplied. Using the deep immunoSEQ assay, TCR CDR3 regions were amplified from genomic DNA by multiplex PCR. Extracted genomic DNA from each cell subset was spread evenly across all wells of several immunoSEQ 96-well plates, with each plate serving as a replicate. For sorted subsets, about 210 ng of genomic DNA, equivalent to 25,000 to 35,000 T cell genomes, went into each replicate PCR. The purified libraries were quantified using a Qubit 3.0 fluorometer, sized with a Bioanalyzer 2100, and then quantified again using the KAPA Library Quantification kit. Each immunoSEQ 96-well plate was sequenced on its own single-read 150-cycle Illumina NextSeq 550 flow cell. Per the authors' processing: Because the immunoSEQ output held only junctional sequences and lacked quality scores, the filtering could not match the filtering applied to full-length reads. Sequences were annotated with PyIR, a Python wrapper for IgBLAST v1.9, using IMGT germline references to assign V/J genes and CDR3. Reads were removed for weak V/J assignments (E-value above 1e-6), missing CDR3, stop codons, out-of-frame junctions, or ambiguous translated residues. V3J clonotypes were defined by identical inferred V gene, J gene, and CDR3 amino acid sequence. Percentage overlap between repertoires was calculated by dividing the number of shared unique clonotypes by the size of the smaller repertoire. RTK rarefaction, the Chao1 estimator, and Recon v2.1 estimates of unobserved clonotypes were used to assess repertoire richness. For all TCRbeta clonotypes obtained by the gDNA method from a handful of donors, generation probabilities were computed with OLGA. The immuneACCESS repertoire file appears here via TCRdb, limited to in-frame rearrangements. These files lack a portion of the clones; in checked studies, under half of the deficit traces to unresolved V genes, and the cause of the others is not known. V and J calls and clone size are given by that table; D and trimming were obtained from the DNA. This sample lists about 2,200,000 clones; under 95% were detected once. The ten largest clones add up to under 2% of the sample.

For the CD8 naive samples, CD45RO-negative cells were positively selected for CCR7, yielding a CD45RA+CCR7+ population from which TemRA cells were excluded. The donors were healthy, HIV-negative adults who had no recently reported acute infections or vaccinations. All donors were Caucasian adults living in Nashville, Tennessee, USA. Blood was collected by leukapheresis, and PBMCs were isolated by Ficoll-Histopaque density gradient centrifugation and then cryopreserved in liquid nitrogen vapor phase. Analytical flow cytometry was used to check the purity and quantity of each magnetically sorted T cell population. From each sorted fraction, genomic DNA was isolated and quantified by UV absorbance on a Nanodrop 2000c. These data come from a study of shared clonotypes between healthy human individuals (dated by TCRdb to 2018 to 2021). For the wider study: A few men and a couple of women, aged 18 to 49 years, made up the cohort. Per donor, three plates each were used for CD4 naive and CD4 memory, two for CD8 naive, and one for CD8 memory. To estimate repertoire size and how much clonotypes are shared between individuals, the study performed deep sequencing of blood TCR repertoires from roughly five healthy adults. To increase sequencing depth and limit assay-specific biases, TCR repertoire library preparation and sequencing were carried out by different laboratories using diverse techniques. Between about 0.85 and 9.5 billion PBMCs per donor were obtained by leukapheresis. Findings and caveats that apply to the study as a whole: Higher generation probabilities were observed for clonotypes shared by all four sorted-subset donors than for non-shared clonotypes. Estimated clonotype richness was generally larger for naive than for memory subsets. Sampling was restricted to blood, and TCR repertoires in tissue are likely to differ from TCR repertoires in blood. Because the study included a small number of donors, the genetic and exposure-history diversity represented was limited. Approximately 5% of naive CD4, roughly 3.5% of naive CD8, approximately 2.2% of memory CD4, and around 0.42% of memory CD8 clonotypes were shared across several donors. Pairwise subsampling led to the expectation that sequencing depth would affect the degree of clonotype sharing among donors. Rarefaction of sorted-subset datasets indicated incomplete sequencing despite the large sequencing depth.

V is shortened by 1 base, J by 4 bases, and the region joining them spans 14 bases. Reading the germline V gene gives CDR1 SGHVS and CDR2 FQNEAQ. From cysteine to phenylalanine, the CDR3 is 15 amino acids long. The DNA shown is the 45-base CDR3, in frame from base 1. The specimen was naive CD8+ T cells from PBMCs. Read against the paper, the sample's cell subset or site label means: CD45RA+CCR7+. This receptor was identified in a man in his late teens or twenties in good health. Some clones in this sample may be carry-over from other donors' samples. Recombination joined TRBV7-8 with TRBJ2-7, with no confidently assigned D gene. The CDR3 protein sequence reads: CASSLGVRNPYEQYF. The base sequence is TGTGCCAGCAGCTTAGGGGTTAGAAACCCTTACGAGCAGTACTTC.